This T cell receptor (beta chain) emerged from a study of OX40 agonist ivuxolimab in advanced cancers. Study as a whole: Ivuxolimab was delivered to patients intravenously every 2 weeks at doses spanning 0.01 to 10 mg/kg. Treatment received earlier with anti-PD-1, anti-PD-L1 or anti-CTLA-4 agents was allowed, and over 35% had some. Three patients got partial responses; one had hepatocellular carcinoma and two had cutaneous melanoma. Study-wide points: CD4+ and CD8+ blood T cells expanded clonally by week 6 at 0.1 to 3.0 mg/kg.

Using immunoSEQ multiplex PCR, the repertoire was profiled, and TCRdb retains in-frame clones only, with some absent. The sample carries 70,000 or so clones, about 90% recorded once. In regard to this clone: The antigen remains undetermined.

This CDR3 contains 16 residues. The V segment lost 4 bases and the J segment 5 bases; nucleotides outside the gene matches: 7. Germline lookup yields CDR1 SGDLS and CDR2 YYNGEE. The rearrangement joins TRBV9 to TRBJ2-3; TRBD2 agrees at 13 bases. Sequenced here: CD4+ or CD8+ T cells sorted from blood, sampled in a trial of the OX40 agonist ivuxolimab. This clonotype was sampled from an adult with an advanced solid tumor such as melanoma, head and neck, liver or kidney cancer. The CDR3 bases are TGTGCCAGCAGCACCCGACTAGCGGGAGGAGTAGATACGCAGTATTTT. It specifies CASSTRLAGGVDTQYF.